The clone carrying this TCR beta chain has a single count. Healthy HIV-negative adults without recent acute infections or vaccinations served as donors. The sample is drawn from a study of shared clonotypes between healthy human individuals. The CDR3 consists of 14 residues. Trimming took off 1 base at V and 4 bases at J, with 8 bases between the two ends. Germline V gives CDR1 MNHNS, CDR2 SASEGT. The assay was immunoSEQ multiplex PCR, and TCRdb's table has in-frame clones only and misses some. This sample has under 2.5 million clones, with around 93% found just once. J is TRBJ1-5 and V is TRBV6-1, with D unclear. This TCR derives from a man between 18 and 29 years old in good health. Some clones in this sample may be carry-over from other donors' samples. Material: naive CD4+ T cells from PBMCs. Subset noted: CD45RA+ positively selected. CDR3 region: CASSEGLPNQPQHF. The CDR3 nucleotides read TGTGCCAGCAGTGAAGGGTTACCTAATCAGCCCCAGCATTTT.